Many counts were recorded for the clone carrying this TCR beta chain. This sample is drawn from a study of early T cells in non-severe SARS-CoV-2 infection. The V gene's germline CDR1 is DFQATT and CDR2 SNEGSKA (reference sequence). Trimming pared 3 bases from V and 0 bases from J, leaving 14 bases between. The CDR3 runs 15 residues. MiXCR, applied by TCRdb to the 5' RACE reads, yields one record per CDR3 protein. The sample yields around 99,000 distinct CDR3 sequences, more than 9.5% seen once. The sample was whole blood. This sequence joins TRBV20-1 and TRBJ1-1; no definite D call. This TCR was recovered from an adult who was a healthcare worker with PCR-confirmed SARS-CoV-2 infection or an uninfected control (not recorded which). The CDR3 bases are TGCAGTGCTAGTCCGTCCGTTAACATGAACACTGAAGCTTTCTTT. Its protein product is CSASPSVNMNTEAFF.